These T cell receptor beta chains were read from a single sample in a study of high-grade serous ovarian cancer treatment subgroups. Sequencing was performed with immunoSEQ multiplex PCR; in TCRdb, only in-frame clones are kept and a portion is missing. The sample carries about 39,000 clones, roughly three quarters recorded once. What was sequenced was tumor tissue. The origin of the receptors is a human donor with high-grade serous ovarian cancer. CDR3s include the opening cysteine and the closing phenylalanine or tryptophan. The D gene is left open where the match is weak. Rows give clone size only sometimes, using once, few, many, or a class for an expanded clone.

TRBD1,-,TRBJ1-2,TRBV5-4,CASSPEGANYGYTF,TGTGCCAGCAGCCCGGAGGGGGCGAACTATGGCTACACCTTC
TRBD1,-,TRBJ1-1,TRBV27,CASSPDRGLQGITEAFF,TGTGCCAGCAGCCCCGACAGGGGCCTCCAAGGAATTACTGAAGCTTTCTTT
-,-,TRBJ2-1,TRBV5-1,CASSPSASSYNEQFF,TGCGCCAGCAGCCCTAGCGCGAGCTCCTACAATGAGCAGTTCTTC
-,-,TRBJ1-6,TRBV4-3,CASSQELTGVNSPLHF,TGCGCCAGCAGCCAAGAACTGACAGGAGTTAATTCACCCCTCCACTTT
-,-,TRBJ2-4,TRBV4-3,CASSQMRAPGNIQYF,TGCGCCAGCAGCCAAATGAGGGCGCCGGGAAACATTCAGTACTTC
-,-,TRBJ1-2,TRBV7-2,CASSPGKPPPYGYTF,TGTGCCAGCAGCCCAGGGAAACCGCCGCCGTATGGCTACACCTTC
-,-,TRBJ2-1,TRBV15,CATSNPPRSYNEQFF,TGTGCCACCAGCAACCCCCCACGCTCCTACAATGAGCAGTTCTTC
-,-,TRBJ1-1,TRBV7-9,CASSLWGMDTEAFF,TGTGCCAGCAGCTTATGGGGTATGGACACTGAAGCTTTCTTT
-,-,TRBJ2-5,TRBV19,CASRGGGGETQYF,TGTGCCAGTAGGGGCGGAGGGGGGGAGACCCAGTACTTC
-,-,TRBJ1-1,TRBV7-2,CASSSPFAYTEAFF,TGTGCCAGCAGCTCCCCTTTCGCGTATACTGAAGCTTTCTTT
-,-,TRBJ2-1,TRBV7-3,CASSRKGDNLQFF,TGTGCCAGCAGCAGAAAGGGGGACAACCTGCAGTTCTTC
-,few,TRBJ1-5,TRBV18,CASSPRQGNQPQHF,TGTGCCAGCTCACCACGGCAGGGAAATCAGCCCCAGCATTTT
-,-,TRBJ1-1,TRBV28,CASREPTEAFF,TGTGCCAGCAGAGAACCCACTGAAGCTTTCTTT
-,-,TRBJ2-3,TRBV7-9,CASSLLFSGASATDTQYF,TGTGCCAGCAGCTTATTATTTTCGGGGGCATCGGCCACAGATACGCAGTATTTT
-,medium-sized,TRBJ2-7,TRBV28,CASTSSDSWTAQYF,TGTGCCAGCACCTCTTCCGATAGTTGGACAGCGCAGTACTTC
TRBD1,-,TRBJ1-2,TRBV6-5,CASSTGTGRNGYTF,TGTGCCAGCAGCACCGGGACAGGGAGAAATGGCTACACCTTC
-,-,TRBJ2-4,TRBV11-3,CASSAGLRNIQYF,TGTGCCAGCAGCGCAGGGTTGCGGAACATTCAGTACTTC
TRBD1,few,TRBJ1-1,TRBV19,CASRTGQVNTEAFF,TGTGCCAGTCGAACGGGACAGGTGAACACTGAAGCTTTCTTT
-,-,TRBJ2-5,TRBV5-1,CASSLVPDSSYQETQYF,TGCGCCAGCAGCTTGGTTCCGGACAGTAGTTACCAAGAGACCCAGTACTTC
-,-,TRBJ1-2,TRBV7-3,CASSLRRRRGYTF,TGTGCCAGCAGCCTTCGGAGGCGGCGAGGCTACACCTTC
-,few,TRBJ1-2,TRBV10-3,CAISDDIHNYGYTF,TGTGCCATCAGTGATGACATACATAACTATGGCTACACCTTC
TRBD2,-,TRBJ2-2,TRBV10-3,CAITPLAGGTGELFF,TGTGCCATCACTCCCCTAGCGGGAGGTACCGGGGAGCTGTTTTTT
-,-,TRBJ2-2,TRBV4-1,CASSQNPSENTGELFF,TGCGCCAGCAGCCAAAATCCTAGCGAGAACACCGGGGAGCTGTTTTTT
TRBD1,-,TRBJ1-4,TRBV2,CASSVDRGREKLFF,TGTGCCAGCAGCGTCGACAGGGGGCGCGAAAAACTGTTTTTT
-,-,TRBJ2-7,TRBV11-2,CASSLVRVPTGVKYEQYF,TGTGCCAGCAGCTTAGTGAGAGTGCCGACGGGGGTTAAGTACGAGCAGTACTTC
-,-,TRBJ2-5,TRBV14,CASSPGSWTQYF,TGTGCCAGCAGCCCTGGGAGTTGGACCCAGTACTTC
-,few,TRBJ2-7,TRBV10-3,CAITRDPSSYEQYF,TGTGCCATCACGCGGGACCCAAGCTCCTACGAGCAGTACTTC
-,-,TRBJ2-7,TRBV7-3,CASSRNSDSSYEQYF,TGTGCCAGCAGCCGCAACTCGGACAGCTCCTACGAGCAGTACTTC
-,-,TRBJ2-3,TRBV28,CAARARTYPDTQYF,TGTGCCGCCCGTGCCCGCACATATCCAGATACGCAGTATTTT
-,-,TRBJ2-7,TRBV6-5,CASSWGPSGYEQYF,TGTGCCAGCAGTTGGGGTCCATCGGGCTACGAGCAGTACTTC
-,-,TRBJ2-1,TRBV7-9,CASSPQVGGVQFF,TGTGCCAGCAGCCCCCAGGTTGGGGGAGTGCAGTTCTTC
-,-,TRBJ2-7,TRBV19,CASSITPRASPRYEQYF,TGTGCCAGTAGTATAACCCCACGGGCCAGTCCACGCTACGAGCAGTACTTC
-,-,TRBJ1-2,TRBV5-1,CASSLVSGPHGYTF,TGCGCCAGCAGCTTGGTGTCAGGCCCCCATGGCTACACCTTC
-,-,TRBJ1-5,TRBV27,CASSLMAGNNQPQHF,TGTGCCAGCAGTTTAATGGCAGGGAACAATCAGCCCCAGCATTTT
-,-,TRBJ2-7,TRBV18,CASSPRGRTSYEQYF,TGTGCCAGCTCACCCCGGGGGCGCACTAGTTACGAGCAGTACTTC
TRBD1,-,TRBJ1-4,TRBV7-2,CASSLRTGGDEKLFF,TGTGCCAGCAGCTTACGGACAGGAGGCGATGAAAAACTGTTTTTT
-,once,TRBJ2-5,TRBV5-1,CASSFSQRSQETQYF,TGCGCCAGCAGCTTTAGTCAGCGATCCCAAGAGACCCAGTACTTC
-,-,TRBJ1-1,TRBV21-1,CASSKASCGAGANTEAFF,TGTGCCAGCAGCAAAGCCTCGTGTGGGGCCGGAGCGAACACTGAAGCTTTCTTT
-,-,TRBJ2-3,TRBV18,CASSPRTDTQYF,TGTGCCAGCTCACCTCGGACTGATACGCAGTATTTT
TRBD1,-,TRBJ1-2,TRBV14,CASGTGGARYGYTF,TGTGCCAGCGGGACAGGGGGCGCTAGGTATGGCTACACCTTC
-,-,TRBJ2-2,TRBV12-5,CASDAGKTGELFF,TGTGCTAGTGATGCCGGGAAAACCGGGGAGCTGTTTTTT